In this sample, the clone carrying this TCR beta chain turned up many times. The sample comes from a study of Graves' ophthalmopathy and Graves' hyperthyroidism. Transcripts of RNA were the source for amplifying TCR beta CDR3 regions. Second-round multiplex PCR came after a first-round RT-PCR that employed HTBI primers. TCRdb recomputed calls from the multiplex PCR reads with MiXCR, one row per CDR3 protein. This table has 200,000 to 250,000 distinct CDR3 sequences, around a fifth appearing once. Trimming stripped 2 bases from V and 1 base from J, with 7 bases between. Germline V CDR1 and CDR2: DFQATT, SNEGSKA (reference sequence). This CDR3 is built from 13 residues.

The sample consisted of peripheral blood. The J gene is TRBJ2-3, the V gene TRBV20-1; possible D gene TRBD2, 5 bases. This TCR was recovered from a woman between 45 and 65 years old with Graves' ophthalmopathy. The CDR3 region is CSARMRGTDTQYF. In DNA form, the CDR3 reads TGCAGTGCTAGAATGCGGGGCACAGATACGCAGTATTTT.